This T cell receptor beta chain comes out of a study of shared clonotypes between healthy human individuals. Overall study findings and caveats: Clonotype sharing among donors was expected to depend on sequencing depth.

V was pared by 0 bases and J by 5 bases, with 9 bases between. The CDR3 contains 13 residues. Germline values: CDR1 SGHDT, CDR2 YYEEEE. CD8 cells classed as naive were CD45RO-negative and positively selected for CCR7, excluding terminally differentiated effector memory CD45RA+ cells. In its sample, this clone was seen once. Its antigen remains unknown. Data came from immunoSEQ multiplex PCR; TCRdb stores just in-frame clones and leaves some out. The sample includes fewer than 800,000 clones, just over 90% seen only once; the top ten take 24%. The sequenced material came from naive CD8+ T cells sorted from blood. The chain links TRBV5-6 to TRBJ2-7; D ambiguous. This receptor was identified in a man younger than 45 in good health. The CDR3 protein is CASSLDPEHEQYF. DNA of the CDR3: TGTGCCAGCAGCTTGGACCCAGAACACGAGCAGTACTTC. Variable domain in full (rest from reference TRBV5-6 and TRBJ2-7): DAGVTQSPTHLIKTRGQQVTLRCSPKSGHDTVSWYQQALGQGPQFIFQYYEEEERQRGNFPDRFSGHQFPNYSSELNVNALLLGDSALYLCASSLDPEHEQYFGPGTRLTVT.